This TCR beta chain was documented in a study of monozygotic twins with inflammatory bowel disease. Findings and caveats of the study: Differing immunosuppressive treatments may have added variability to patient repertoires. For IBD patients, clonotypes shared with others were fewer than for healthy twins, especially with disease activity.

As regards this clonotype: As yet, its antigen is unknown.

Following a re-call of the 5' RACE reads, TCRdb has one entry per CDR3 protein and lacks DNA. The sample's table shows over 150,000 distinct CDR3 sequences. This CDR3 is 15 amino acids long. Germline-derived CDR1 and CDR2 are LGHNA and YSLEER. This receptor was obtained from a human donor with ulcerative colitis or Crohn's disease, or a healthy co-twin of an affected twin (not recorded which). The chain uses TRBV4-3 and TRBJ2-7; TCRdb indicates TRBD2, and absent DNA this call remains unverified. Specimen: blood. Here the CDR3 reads CASSQVVGGTYEQYF.